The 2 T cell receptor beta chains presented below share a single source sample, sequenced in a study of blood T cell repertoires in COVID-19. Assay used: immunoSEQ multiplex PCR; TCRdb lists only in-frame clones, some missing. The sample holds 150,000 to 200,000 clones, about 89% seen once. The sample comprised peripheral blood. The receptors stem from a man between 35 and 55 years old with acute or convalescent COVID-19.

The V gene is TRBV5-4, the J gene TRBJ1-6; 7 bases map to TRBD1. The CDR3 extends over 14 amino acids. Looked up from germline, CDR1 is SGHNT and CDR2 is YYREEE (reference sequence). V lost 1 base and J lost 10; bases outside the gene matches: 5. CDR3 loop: CASSLRQGGSPLHF. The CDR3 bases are TGTGCCAGCAGCTTGCGACAGGGAGGATCACCCCTCCACTTT.

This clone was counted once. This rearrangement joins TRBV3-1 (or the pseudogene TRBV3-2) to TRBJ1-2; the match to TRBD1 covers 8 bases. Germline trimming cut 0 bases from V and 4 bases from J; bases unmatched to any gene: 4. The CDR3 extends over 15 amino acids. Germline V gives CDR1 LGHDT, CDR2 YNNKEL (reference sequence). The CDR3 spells CASSQERQGFYGYTF. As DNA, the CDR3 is TGTGCCAGCAGCCAAGAAAGACAGGGGTTCTATGGCTACACCTTC.